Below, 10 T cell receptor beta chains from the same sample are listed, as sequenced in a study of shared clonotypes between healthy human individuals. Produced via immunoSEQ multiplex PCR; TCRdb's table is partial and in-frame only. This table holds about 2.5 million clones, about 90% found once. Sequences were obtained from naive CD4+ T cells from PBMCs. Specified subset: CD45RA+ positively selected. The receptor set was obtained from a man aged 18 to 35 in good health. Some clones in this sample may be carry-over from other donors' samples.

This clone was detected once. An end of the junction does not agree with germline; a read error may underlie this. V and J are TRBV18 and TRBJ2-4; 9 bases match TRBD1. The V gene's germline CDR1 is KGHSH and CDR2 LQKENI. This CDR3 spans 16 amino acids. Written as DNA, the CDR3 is TGTGCCAGCTCACCACCGAGCTTAGCACAGGGGGCGAACCCGAGCTTC. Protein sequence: CASSPPSLAQGANPSF. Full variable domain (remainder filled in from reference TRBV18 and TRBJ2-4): NAGVMQNPRHLVRRRGQEARLRCSPMKGHSHVYWYRQLPEEGLKFMVYLQKENIIDESGMPKERFSAEFPKEGPSILRIQQVVRGDSAAYFCASSPPSLAQGANPSFGAGTRLSVL.

The CDR3 DNA reads as TGTGCCAGCAGACCCCCAGGGAGCGGGGCCTCCTACGAGCAGTACTTC. This codes for CASRPPGSGASYEQYF. The chain has TRBV11-2 and TRBJ2-7; 7 bases map to TRBD2. The V gene's germline CDR1 is SGHAT and CDR2 FQNNGV. Losses at the gene ends were 6 bases for V and 0 bases for J; bases not matched to a gene: 11. The CDR3 contains 16 residues.

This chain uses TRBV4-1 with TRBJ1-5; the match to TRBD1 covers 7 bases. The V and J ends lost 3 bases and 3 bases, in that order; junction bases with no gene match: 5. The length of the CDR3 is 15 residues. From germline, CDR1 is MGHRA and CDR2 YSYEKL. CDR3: CASSQGDSLNQPQHF. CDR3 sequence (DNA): TGCGCCAGCAGCCAGGGGGACAGCCTCAATCAGCCCCAGCATTTT.

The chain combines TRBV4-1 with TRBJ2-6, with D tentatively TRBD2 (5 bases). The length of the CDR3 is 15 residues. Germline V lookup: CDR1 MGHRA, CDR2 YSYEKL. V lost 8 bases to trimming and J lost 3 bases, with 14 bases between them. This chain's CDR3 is CASQFREFGANVLTF. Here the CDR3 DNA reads TGCGCCAGCCAATTTAGGGAGTTTGGGGCCAACGTCCTGACTTTC.

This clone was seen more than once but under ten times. This CDR3 is CAWKPGQLTGELFF. DNA of the CDR3: TGTGCCTGGAAACCGGGACAGTTGACCGGGGAGCTGTTTTTT. This chain uses TRBV30 with TRBJ2-2, with 7 bases aligning to TRBD1. This CDR3 spans 14 amino acids. Germline V gene data show CDR1 as GTSNPN and CDR2 as SVGIG (reference sequence). The trim removed 4 bases at V and 5 bases at J, leaving 7 bases unmatched.

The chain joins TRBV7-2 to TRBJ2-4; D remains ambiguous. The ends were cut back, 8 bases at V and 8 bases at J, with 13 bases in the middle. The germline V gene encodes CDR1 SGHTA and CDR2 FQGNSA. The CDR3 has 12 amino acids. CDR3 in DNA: TGTGCCAGCCAAGACTCTCCGGACATTCAGTACTTC. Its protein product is CASQDSPDIQYF.

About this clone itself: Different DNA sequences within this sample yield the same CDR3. CDR3 loop: CASSLGTDQPQHF. CDR3 nucleotides: TGCGCCAGCAGCTTGGGTACCGATCAGCCCCAGCATTTT. V and J are TRBV5-1 and TRBJ1-5; D ambiguous. This CDR3 has 13 amino acids. Trimming shortened V by 0 bases and J by 5 bases, and 6 bases separated the two germline ends. CDR1 is SGHRS, CDR2 YFSETQ, per germline.

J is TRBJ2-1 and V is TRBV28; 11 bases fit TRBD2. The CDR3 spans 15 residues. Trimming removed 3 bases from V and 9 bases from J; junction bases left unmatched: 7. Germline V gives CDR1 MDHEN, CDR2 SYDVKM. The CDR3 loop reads CASSFFSGRAGEQFF. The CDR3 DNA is TGTGCCAGCAGTTTTTTTAGCGGGAGGGCGGGTGAGCAGTTCTTC. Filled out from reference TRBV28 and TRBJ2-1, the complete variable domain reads DVKVTQSSRYLVKRTGEKVFLECVQDMDHENMFWYRQDPGLGLRLIYFSYDVKMKEKGDIPEGYSVSREKKERFSLILESASTNQTSMYLCASSFFSGRAGEQFFGPGTRLTVL.

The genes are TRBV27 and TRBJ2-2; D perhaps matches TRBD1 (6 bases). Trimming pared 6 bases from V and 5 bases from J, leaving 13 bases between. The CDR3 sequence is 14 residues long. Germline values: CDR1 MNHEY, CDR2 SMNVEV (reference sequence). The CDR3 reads CASSNRVETGELFF. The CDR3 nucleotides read TGTGCCAGCAGCAACAGGGTCGAGACCGGGGAGCTGTTTTTT.

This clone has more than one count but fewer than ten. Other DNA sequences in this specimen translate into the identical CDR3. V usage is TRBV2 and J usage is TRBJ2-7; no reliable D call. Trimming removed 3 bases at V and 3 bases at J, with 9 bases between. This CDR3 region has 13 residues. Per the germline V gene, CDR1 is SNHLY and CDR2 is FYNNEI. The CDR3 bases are TGTGCCAGCAGTGAGTGGCAGAACTACGAGCAGTACTTC. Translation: CASSEWQNYEQYF.